Sequencing of this TCR beta chain was carried out in a study of blood T cells in healthy people across ages. Alongside a J-beta primer mix, a sample-barcoded 5' primer served in a second PCR lasting about 6 to 11 cycles. TCRdb reprocessed the 5' RACE reads via MiXCR and lists one record per CDR3 protein. The sample records 1,300,000 or so distinct CDR3 sequences, around 55% being singletons. Trimming took off 4 bases at V and 3 bases at J, with 13 bases between the two ends. This CDR3 has 14 amino acids. The V gene's germline CDR1 is MGHRA and CDR2 YSYEKL. Sequencing was performed on blood. The clonotype originates from a man aged 18-30 years in good health. The chain has TRBV4-1 and TRBJ2-7, with D possibly being TRBD1 (6 bases). In DNA, the CDR3 is TGCGCCAGCAGCCGCACAGGGTCCGACTACGAGCAGTACTTC. This codes for CASSRTGSDYEQYF.